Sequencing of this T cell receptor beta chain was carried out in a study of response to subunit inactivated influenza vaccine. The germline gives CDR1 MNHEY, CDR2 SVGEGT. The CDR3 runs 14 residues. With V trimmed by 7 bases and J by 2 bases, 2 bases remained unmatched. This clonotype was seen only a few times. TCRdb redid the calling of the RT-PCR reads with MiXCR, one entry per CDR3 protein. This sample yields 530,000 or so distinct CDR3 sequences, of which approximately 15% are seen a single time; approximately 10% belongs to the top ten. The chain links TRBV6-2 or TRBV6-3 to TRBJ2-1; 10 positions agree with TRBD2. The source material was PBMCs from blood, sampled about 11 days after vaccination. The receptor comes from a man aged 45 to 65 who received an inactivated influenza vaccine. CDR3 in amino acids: CASTGLAAYNEQFF. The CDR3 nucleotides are TGTGCCAGCACCGGACTAGCGGCCTACAATGAGCAGTTCTTC.